One TCR beta chain is described in this entry. This clonotype was observed at least ten times. It lacks a known antigen. Qualities for individual bases were not recorded, and no much larger clone is one base off. This specimen belongs to a study of blood T cells in healthy people across ages (dated by TCRdb to about 2015). As for the study more broadly: In model experiments, template switching captured about one uniquely barcoded TCR beta cDNA molecule for every two T cells. The study measured age-related changes in TCR beta repertoire diversity using deep sequencing normalized with unique cDNA molecular identifiers. The donors were divided into four age groups: young (average roughly 15 years), middle-aged (about 41), aged (approximately 59) and long-lived (82). To avoid experimental bias, donors of different ages were distributed randomly across sequencing lanes. Using the same blood draw, the study looked at two additional independent replicas of 1 million unique cDNA reads for two donors, one aged 18 to 29 and the other aged 80 or older.

The library came from 5' RACE. A second PCR of about 7 to 12 cycles was run with a J-beta primer mix and a sample-barcoded 5' primer. A unique molecular identifier was introduced onto each TCR beta cDNA molecule by a template-switch 5' adaptor carrying 12 random nucleotides. At least 3 million CDR3-containing paired-end reads were obtained from each sample. First-strand cDNA synthesis was performed from all RNA using the Mint cDNA synthesis kit, with priming by a TRBC-specific oligonucleotide. Following uracil-DNA glycosylase treatment, a first 18-cycle PCR with universal primers M1SS and BC2_uni_R was performed on all cDNA. The paper's data handling went like this. Each sample was normalized by randomly selecting 1 million high-quality reads, each carrying a distinct molecular identifier. Instead of being binned into consensus sequences, reads that shared molecular identifiers were thrown out. MiTCR, with a Q25 quality threshold and the strictest error-elimination algorithm, was used for CDR3 identification, clonotype clustering and error correction. A nonparametric unseen species model with Euler transformation was used to estimate lower-bound total TCR beta diversity. TCRdb applied fastp at Q25 and MiXCR to the public reads, then kept only in-frame beta chains. One record per CDR3 amino acid sequence lists the most common genes and DNA. What appears here as the V and J calls and clone size reflects TCRdb's work, not the paper's. Here the sample has some 1,800,000 distinct CDR3 sequences; more than 35% occur a single time. The biggest ten clones account for roughly 23% of the sample.

Donors were under 40 systemically healthy Caucasian individuals from Russia aged roughly 6 to 95 years. Around 9.7 milliliters of peripheral blood were collected from each donor into EDTA-treated Vacutainer tubes. Ficoll-Paque density-gradient centrifugation was used to isolate PBMCs, with at least 6.5 million obtained per sample. Trizol reagent was used to extract total RNA from PBMCs, with at least 5 micrograms per sample. For every donor, flow cytometry on a PBMC aliquot measured the percentage of naive CD45RAhigh/CD27high T cells. From the cysteine up to the phenylalanine, the CDR3 has a length of 14 residues. Only CDR3 DNA is held: 42 bases, read in frame from base 1. For CDR1 and CDR2, the germline V gene lists SGHTA and FQGNSA. The junction carries 10 bases between V and J, which are trimmed by 3 bases and 4 bases respectively. Overall results and qualifications from the work: As age increased, observed TCR beta diversity per million T cells dropped in a roughly linear way, and a significant reduction was already evident by age 40. Bulk unsorted PBMC profiling prevented conclusive comparison of naive and antigen-experienced compartments. A strong correlation was found between observed TCR beta diversity and the percentage of naive T cells measured by flow cytometry. The long-lived group showed more naive CD4+ T cells, fewer expanded clones and increased TCR diversity than the aged group, suggesting age selection. Because the CMV infection status of the donors was unknown, age-related changes in expanded clonotypes may potentially have been confounded. Estimates of total diversity from one million sequenced T cells were regarded as lower bounds and underestimates.

The sequence is built from TRBV7-2 and TRBJ2-1; no D gene can be assigned with confidence. The source material was blood. The receptor comes from a human donor in good health. The CDR3 protein: CASSFYQEYNEQFF. In nucleotides, the sequence is TGTGCCAGCAGCTTTTATCAAGAATACAATGAGCAGTTCTTC.